The clone carrying this T cell receptor beta chain was picked up many times. CDR1 is SGHKS and CDR2 is YYEKEE in the germline V gene (reference sequence). CDR3 length: 16 residues. V was pared by 3 bases and J by 2 bases, with 6 bases of the junction left unmatched. The data originate from a study of T-cell reconstitution after alpha-beta-depleted transplantation in children. As it was prepared, the TCRbeta library received unique molecular identifiers. MiXCR, applied by TCRdb to the PCR reads, yields one record per CDR3 protein. The sample shows fewer than 550,000 distinct CDR3 sequences, roughly 10% of them seen only once.

The clonotype was recovered from a female patient under 10 years old who had a stem cell transplant for aplastic anemia, so the T cells may come from the graft donor. The genes are TRBV5-5 and TRBJ2-7, with 12 bases identical to TRBD2. The starting material was PBMCs, mostly from graft donor cells, obtained 180 days after TCRalphabeta/CD19-depleted stem cell transplant. The CDR3 coding sequence is TGTGCCAGCAGCTGGACTGGACTAGCGGGGCCCTACGAGCAGTACGTC. It yields the protein CASSWTGLAGPYEQYV.